A selection of T cell receptor beta chains follows, all from one sample in a study of beta chain features in type 1 diabetes. Here immunoSEQ multiplex PCR was the method, and the copy in TCRdb shows in-frame clones only, minus some. The repertoire holds about 240,000 clones, with 27% as singletons. Input material: central memory CD4+ T cells from blood. The source is a man aged 25-45 years in good health. Both conserved end residues are part of each CDR3.

V: TRBV2; length: 16; J: TRBJ1-3; CDR3: CASSEGTGWKGNTIYF
V: TRBV2; length: 14; J: TRBJ2-5; CDR3: CASSVGSGGETQYF
V: TRBV30; length: 13; J: TRBJ1-2; CDR3: CAWSVLGRDGYTF
V: TRBV30; length: 14; J: TRBJ1-1; CDR3: CAWSVLQLNTEAFF
V: TRBV7-8; length: 14; J: TRBJ2-7; CDR3: CASSLEAKGYEQYF
V: TRBV6-1; length: 13; J: TRBJ1-2; CDR3: CATDTDRDYGYTF
V: TRBV5-1; length: 15; J: TRBJ2-7; CDR3: CASSWGDRNSYEQYF
V: TRBV7-9; length: 11; J: TRBJ2-1; CDR3: CASSFGEEQFF
V: TRBV14; length: 16; J: TRBJ2-3; CDR3: CASSQASSSKTDTQYF
V: TRBV15; length: 17; J: TRBJ2-1; CDR3: CATSSRTLAGNYNEQFF
V: TRBV7-2; length: 16; J: TRBJ2-1; CDR3: CASSGDRDPSYNEQFF
V: TRBV15; length: 15; J: TRBJ2-7; CDR3: CATSRAELAGFEQYF
V: TRBV7-2; length: 13; J: TRBJ2-1; CDR3: CASSSRRENEQFF
V: TRBV10-3; length: 15; J: TRBJ2-3; CDR3: CAISESRTGADTQYF
V: TRBV7-2; length: 15; J: TRBJ2-3; CDR3: CASSLVGAPTDTQYF
V: TRBV5-1; length: 15; J: TRBJ2-4; CDR3: CASSPEGGAKNIQYF
V: TRBV7-2; length: 16; J: TRBJ2-3; CDR3: CASSLALAGHTDTQYF
V: TRBV7-9; length: 12; J: TRBJ2-5; CDR3: CASMGAGETQYF
V: TRBV29-1; length: 15; J: TRBJ2-1; CDR3: CSAKGSSGTYNEQFF
V: TRBV29-1; length: 14; J: TRBJ2-1; CDR3: CSVRDSPTKSEQFF
V: TRBV7-2; length: 15; J: TRBJ2-5; CDR3: CASSLDRGSGETQYF
V: TRBV30; length: 12; J: TRBJ1-3; CDR3: CAWSIRGNTIYF
V: TRBV5-6; length: 14; J: TRBJ2-7; CDR3: CASSSGPRLYEQYF
V: TRBV7-2; length: 16; J: TRBJ2-3; CDR3: CASSSYRGASTDTQYF
V: TRBV29-1; length: 13; J: TRBJ2-3; CDR3: CSVERTSGDTQYF
V: TRBV7-9; length: 17; J: TRBJ2-7; CDR3: CASSLWTGSQIAYEQYF
V: TRBV28; length: 13; J: TRBJ2-1; CDR3: CASSLAGGDEQFF
V: TRBV29-1; length: 13; J: TRBJ1-2; CDR3: CSVVQGNRDGYTF
V: TRBV10-1; length: 17; J: TRBJ2-4; CDR3: CASRKTGRSMAKNIQYF
V: TRBV4-3; length: 15; J: TRBJ2-3; CDR3: CASSQEGTSQNTQYF
V: TRBV29-1; length: 14; J: TRBJ2-2; CDR3: CSVARGANTGELFF
V: TRBV30; length: 14; J: TRBJ1-2; CDR3: CAWRSPWDNYGYTF
V: TRBV2; length: 13; J: TRBJ1-2; CDR3: CASSYSGSYGYTF
V: TRBV5-6; length: 13; J: TRBJ2-4; CDR3: CASRGEAKNIQYF
V: TRBV29-1; length: 13; J: TRBJ2-5; CDR3: CSVGGAVQETQYF
V: TRBV30; length: 14; J: TRBJ2-7; CDR3: CAWRVDSSSYEQYF
V: TRBV28; length: 13; J: TRBJ2-1; CDR3: CASGTTPSNEQFF
V: TRBV5-1; length: 14; J: TRBJ2-1; CDR3: CASSFSGRPNEQFF
V: TRBV30; length: 14; J: TRBJ2-4; CDR3: CAWSPGTAENIQYF
V: TRBV11-2; length: 13; J: TRBJ2-3; CDR3: CASSPPKVDTQYF
V: TRBV14; length: 14; J: TRBJ2-5; CDR3: CASSQVRASGTQYF
V: TRBV7-2; length: 17; J: TRBJ1-5; CDR3: CASSLSSQGYSNQPQHF
V: TRBV30; length: 14; J: TRBJ2-3; CDR3: CACKQGSTADTQYF